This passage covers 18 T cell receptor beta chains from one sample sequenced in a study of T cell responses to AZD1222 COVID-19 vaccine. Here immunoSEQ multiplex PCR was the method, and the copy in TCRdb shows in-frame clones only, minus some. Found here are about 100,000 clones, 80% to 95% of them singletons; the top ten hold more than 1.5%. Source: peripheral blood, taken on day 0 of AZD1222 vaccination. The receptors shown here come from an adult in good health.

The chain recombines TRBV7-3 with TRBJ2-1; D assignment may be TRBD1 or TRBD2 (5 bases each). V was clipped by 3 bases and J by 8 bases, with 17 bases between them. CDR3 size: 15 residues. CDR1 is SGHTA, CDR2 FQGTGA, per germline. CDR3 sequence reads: CASSFWGNYADEQFF. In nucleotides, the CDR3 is TGTGCCAGCAGCTTTTGGGGGAATTATGCGGATGAGCAGTTCTTC.

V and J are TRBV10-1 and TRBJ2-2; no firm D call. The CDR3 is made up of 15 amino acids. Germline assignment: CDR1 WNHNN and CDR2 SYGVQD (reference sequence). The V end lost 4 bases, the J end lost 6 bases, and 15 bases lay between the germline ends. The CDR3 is CASSGRRAPPGELFF. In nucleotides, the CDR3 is TGCGCCAGCAGTGGACGTCGCGCGCCACCCGGGGAGCTGTTTTTT.

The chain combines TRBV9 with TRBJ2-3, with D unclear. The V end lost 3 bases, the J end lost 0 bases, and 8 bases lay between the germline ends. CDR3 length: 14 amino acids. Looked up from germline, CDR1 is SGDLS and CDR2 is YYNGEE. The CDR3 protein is CASSGPTSTDTQYF. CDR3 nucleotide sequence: TGTGCCAGCAGCGGCCCGACTAGCACAGATACGCAGTATTTT.

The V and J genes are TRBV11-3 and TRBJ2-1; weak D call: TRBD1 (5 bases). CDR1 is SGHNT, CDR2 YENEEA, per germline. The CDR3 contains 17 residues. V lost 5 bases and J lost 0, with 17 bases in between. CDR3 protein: CASSPSPTVSSYNEQFF. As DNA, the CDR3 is TGTGCCAGCAGCCCCAGCCCGACAGTAAGCTCCTACAATGAGCAGTTCTTC.

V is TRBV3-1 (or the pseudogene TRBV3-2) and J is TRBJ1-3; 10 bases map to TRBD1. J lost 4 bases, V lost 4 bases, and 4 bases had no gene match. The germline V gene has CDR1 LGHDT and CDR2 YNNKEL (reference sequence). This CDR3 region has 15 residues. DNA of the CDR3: TGTGCCAGCAGCCCGGGACAGGGGCCAGGAAACACCATATATTTT. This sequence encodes CASSPGQGPGNTIYF.

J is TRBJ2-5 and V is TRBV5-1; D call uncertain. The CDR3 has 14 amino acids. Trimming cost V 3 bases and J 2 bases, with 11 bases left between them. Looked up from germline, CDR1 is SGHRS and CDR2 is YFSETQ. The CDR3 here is CASSSLTLQETQYF. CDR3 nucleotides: TGCGCCAGCAGCTCCCTGACCCTACAAGAGACCCAGTACTTC. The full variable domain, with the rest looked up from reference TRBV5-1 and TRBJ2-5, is KAGVTQTPRYLIKTRGQQVTLSCSPISGHRSVSWYQQTPGQGLQFLFEYFSETQRNKGNFPGRFSGRQFSNSRSEMNVSTLELGDSALYLCASSSLTLQETQYFGPGTRLLVL.

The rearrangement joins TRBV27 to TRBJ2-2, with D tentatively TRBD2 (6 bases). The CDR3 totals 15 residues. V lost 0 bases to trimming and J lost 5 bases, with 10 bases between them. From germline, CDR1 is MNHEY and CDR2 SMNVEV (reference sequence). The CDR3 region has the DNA TGTGCCAGCAGTTTATCCGGGAGAGGAACCGGGGAGCTGTTTTTT. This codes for CASSLSGRGTGELFF.

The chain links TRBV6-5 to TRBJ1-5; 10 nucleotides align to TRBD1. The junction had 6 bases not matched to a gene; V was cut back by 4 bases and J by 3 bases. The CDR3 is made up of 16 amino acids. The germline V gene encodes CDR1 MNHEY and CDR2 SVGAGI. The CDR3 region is CASSLRGTGDNQPQHF. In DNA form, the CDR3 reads TGTGCCAGCAGTTTACGGGGGACAGGGGACAATCAGCCCCAGCATTTT.

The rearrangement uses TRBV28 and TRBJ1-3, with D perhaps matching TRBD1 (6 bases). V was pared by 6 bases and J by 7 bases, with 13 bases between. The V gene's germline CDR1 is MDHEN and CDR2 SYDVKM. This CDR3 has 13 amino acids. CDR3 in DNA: TGTGCCAGCAGGATCCAGGGGAGTAACACCATATATTTT. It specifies CASRIQGSNTIYF.

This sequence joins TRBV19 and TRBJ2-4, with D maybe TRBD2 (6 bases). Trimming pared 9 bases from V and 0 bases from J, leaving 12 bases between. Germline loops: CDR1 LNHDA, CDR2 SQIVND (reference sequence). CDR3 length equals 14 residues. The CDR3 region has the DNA TGTGCCAGCTCAATAGCGGTAGCCAAAAACATTCAGTACTTC. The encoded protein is CASSIAVAKNIQYF.

The CDR3 coding sequence is TGTGCCAGCACACGGACAGCAATACTTACTTTCTCCTACGAGCAGTACTTC. Translated, it gives CASTRTAILTFSYEQYF. The chain joins TRBV28 to TRBJ2-7, with a tentative D call TRBD1 (6 bases). Between the trimmed V and J ends, which lost 7 bases and 0 bases, there was a span of 22 bases. The germline CDR1 and CDR2 sequences are MDHEN and SYDVKM. The CDR3 length is 17 residues. Based on the CDR3 plus reference TRBV28 and TRBJ2-7, the full variable domain is DVKVTQSSRYLVKRTGEKVFLECVQDMDHENMFWYRQDPGLGLRLIYFSYDVKMKEKGDIPEGYSVSREKKERFSLILESASTNQTSMYLCASTRTAILTFSYEQYFGPGTRLTVT.

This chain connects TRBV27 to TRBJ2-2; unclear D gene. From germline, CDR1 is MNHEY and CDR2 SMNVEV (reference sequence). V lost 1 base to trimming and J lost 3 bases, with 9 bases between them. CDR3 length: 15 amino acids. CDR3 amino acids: CASSLFPGDTGELFF. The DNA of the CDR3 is TGTGCCAGCAGTTTATTCCCGGGTGACACCGGGGAGCTGTTTTTT.

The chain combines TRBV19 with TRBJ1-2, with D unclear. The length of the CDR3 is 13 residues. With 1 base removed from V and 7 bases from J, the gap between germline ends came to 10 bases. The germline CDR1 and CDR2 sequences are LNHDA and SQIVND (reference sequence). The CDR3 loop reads CASSIGGLTGYTF. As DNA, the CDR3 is TGTGCCAGTAGTATAGGAGGGCTTACTGGCTACACCTTC.

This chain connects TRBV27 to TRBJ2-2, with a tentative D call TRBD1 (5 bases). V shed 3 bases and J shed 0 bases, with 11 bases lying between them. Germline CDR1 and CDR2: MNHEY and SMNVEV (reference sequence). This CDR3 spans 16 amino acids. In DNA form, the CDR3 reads TGTGCCAGCAGTTTTTTTAGGGGTTCGAACACCGGGGAGCTGTTTTTT. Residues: CASSFFRGSNTGELFF.

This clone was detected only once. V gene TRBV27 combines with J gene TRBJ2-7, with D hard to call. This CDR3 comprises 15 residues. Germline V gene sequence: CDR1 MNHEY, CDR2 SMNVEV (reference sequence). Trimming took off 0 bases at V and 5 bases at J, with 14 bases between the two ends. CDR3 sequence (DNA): TGTGCCAGCAGTTTATCGGTGAGACACCCCCACGAGCAGTACTTC. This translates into CASSLSVRHPHEQYF.

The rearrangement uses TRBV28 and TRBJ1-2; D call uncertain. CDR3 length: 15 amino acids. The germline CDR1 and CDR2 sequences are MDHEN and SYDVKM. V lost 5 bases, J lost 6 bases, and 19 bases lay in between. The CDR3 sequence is CASSPTQVGIDGYTF. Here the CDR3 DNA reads TGTGCCAGCAGTCCCACCCAGGTGGGGATCGATGGCTACACCTTC.

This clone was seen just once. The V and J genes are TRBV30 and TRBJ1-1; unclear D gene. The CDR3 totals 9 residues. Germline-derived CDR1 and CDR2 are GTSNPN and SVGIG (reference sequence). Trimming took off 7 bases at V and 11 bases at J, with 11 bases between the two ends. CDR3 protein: CASLAGAFF. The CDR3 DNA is TGTGCCTCCTTAGCGGGGGCTTTCTTT.

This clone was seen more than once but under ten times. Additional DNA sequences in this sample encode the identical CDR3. The CDR3 nucleotides are TGTGCCAGCAGTGAAGCAGCGGGAGGGTACAATGAGCAGTTCTTC. Its translation: CASSEAAGGYNEQFF. The genes are TRBV6-1 and TRBJ2-1; 10 bases fit TRBD2. Germline loops: CDR1 MNHNS, CDR2 SASEGT. Trimming removed 0 bases from V and 4 bases from J; junction bases left unmatched: 0. The CDR3 contains 15 residues.